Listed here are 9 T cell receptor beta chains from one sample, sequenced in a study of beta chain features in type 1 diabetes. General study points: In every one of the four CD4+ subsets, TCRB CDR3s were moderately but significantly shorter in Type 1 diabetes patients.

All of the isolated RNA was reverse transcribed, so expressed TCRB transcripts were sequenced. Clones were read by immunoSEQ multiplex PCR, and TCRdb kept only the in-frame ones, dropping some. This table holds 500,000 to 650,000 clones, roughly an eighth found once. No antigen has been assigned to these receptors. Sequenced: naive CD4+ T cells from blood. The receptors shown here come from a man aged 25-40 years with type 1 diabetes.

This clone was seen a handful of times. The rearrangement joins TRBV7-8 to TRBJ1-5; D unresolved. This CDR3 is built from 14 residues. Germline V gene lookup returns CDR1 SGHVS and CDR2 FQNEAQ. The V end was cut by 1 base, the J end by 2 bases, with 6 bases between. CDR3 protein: CASSLGGGNQPQHF. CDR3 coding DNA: TGTGCCAGCAGCTTAGGTGGGGGCAATCAGCCCCAGCATTTT.

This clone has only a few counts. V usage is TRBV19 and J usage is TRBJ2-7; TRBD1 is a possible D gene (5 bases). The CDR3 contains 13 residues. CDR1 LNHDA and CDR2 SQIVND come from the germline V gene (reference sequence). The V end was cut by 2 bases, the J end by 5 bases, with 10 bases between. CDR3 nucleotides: TGTGCCAGTAGTATACAGGGTTGGGACGAGCAGTACTTC. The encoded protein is CASSIQGWDEQYF.

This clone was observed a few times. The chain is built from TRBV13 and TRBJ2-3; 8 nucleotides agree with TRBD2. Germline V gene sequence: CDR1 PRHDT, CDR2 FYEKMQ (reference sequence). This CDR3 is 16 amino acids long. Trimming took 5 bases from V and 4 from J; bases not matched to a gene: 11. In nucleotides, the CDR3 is TGTGCCAGCAGCCTCCGAACGGGGGGGCAATCAGATACGCAGTATTTT. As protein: CASSLRTGGQSDTQYF.

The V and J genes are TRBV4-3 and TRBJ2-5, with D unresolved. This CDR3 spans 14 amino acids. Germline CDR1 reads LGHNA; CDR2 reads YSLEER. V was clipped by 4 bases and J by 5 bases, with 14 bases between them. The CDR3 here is CASSPSPAGETQYF. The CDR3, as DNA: TGCGCCAGCAGCCCCTCCCCGGCTGGGGAGACCCAGTACTTC.

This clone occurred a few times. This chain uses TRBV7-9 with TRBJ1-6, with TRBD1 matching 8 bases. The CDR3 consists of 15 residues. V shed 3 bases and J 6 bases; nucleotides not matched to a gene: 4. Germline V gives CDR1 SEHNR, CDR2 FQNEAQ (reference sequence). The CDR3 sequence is CASSFVTGGNSPLHF. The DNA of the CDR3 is TGTGCCAGCAGCTTCGTTACAGGGGGTAATTCACCCCTCCACTTT.

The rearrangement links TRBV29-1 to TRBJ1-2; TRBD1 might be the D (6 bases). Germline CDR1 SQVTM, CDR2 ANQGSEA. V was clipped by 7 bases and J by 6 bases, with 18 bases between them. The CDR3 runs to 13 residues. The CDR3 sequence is CSAVEGGGDGYTF. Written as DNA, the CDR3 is TGCAGCGCCGTAGAAGGAGGGGGGGATGGCTACACCTTC.

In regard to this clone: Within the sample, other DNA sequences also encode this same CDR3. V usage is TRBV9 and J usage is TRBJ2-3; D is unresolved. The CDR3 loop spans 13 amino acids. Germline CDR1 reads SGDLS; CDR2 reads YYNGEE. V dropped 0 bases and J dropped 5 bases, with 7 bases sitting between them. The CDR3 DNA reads TGTGCCAGCAGCGTAGAAGTCGGAGATACGCAGTATTTT. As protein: CASSVEVGDTQYF. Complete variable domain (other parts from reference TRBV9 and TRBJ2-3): DSGVTQTPKHLITATGQRVTLRCSPRSGDLSVYWYQQSLDQGLQFLIQYYNGEERAKGNILERFSAQQFPDLHSELNLSSLELGDSALYFCASSVEVGDTQYFGPGTRLTVL.

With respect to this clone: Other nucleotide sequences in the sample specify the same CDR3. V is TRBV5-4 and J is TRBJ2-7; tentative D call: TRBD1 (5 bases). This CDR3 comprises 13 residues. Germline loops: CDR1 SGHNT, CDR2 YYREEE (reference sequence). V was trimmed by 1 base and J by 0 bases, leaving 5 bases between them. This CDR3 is CASSLQGSYEQYF. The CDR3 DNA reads TGTGCCAGCAGCTTGCAGGGCTCCTACGAGCAGTACTTC. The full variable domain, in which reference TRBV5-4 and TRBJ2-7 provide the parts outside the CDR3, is ETGVTQSPTHLIKTRGQQVTLRCSSQSGHNTVSWYQQALGQGPQFIFQYYREEENGRGNFPPRFSGLQFPNYSSELNVNALELDDSALYLCASSLQGSYEQYFGPGTRLTVT.

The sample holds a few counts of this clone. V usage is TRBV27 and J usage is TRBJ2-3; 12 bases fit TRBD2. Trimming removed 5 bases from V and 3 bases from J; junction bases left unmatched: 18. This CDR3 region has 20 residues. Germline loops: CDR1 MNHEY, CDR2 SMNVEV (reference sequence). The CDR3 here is CASSRRLLAGGGVDTDTQYF. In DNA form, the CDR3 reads TGTGCCAGCAGTCGCCGCTTACTAGCGGGGGGAGGCGTGGATACAGATACGCAGTATTTT.